This TCR beta chain was sequenced for a study of CD8 T cell repertoires and HIV-1 epitope variants. Findings and caveats of the study: Four to six clonotypes recognized Nef KF9, one HW9, none TAALDMSHF.

About this clone: Its antigen remains unidentified.

The germline gives CDR1 SEHNR, CDR2 FQNEAQ (reference sequence). The CDR3 loop spans 16 amino acids. The ends were cut back, 5 bases at V and 2 bases at J, with 16 bases in the middle. Method: immunoSEQ multiplex PCR; TCRdb's copy keeps in-frame clones and lacks some. The sample lists 2,500 to 3,500 clones; approximately 69% were seen once. Sequencing was carried out using cultured CD8+ T cells derived from PBMCs. The TCR was taken from a male donor with HIV. The J gene is TRBJ1-5, the V gene TRBV7-9; no clear D gene. The CDR3 bases are TGTGCCAGCAGCGATGCTCGGGCTGGGGGCAATCAGCCCCAGCATTTT. Translated, it gives CASSDARAGGNQPQHF.